One sample yielded the 19 T cell receptor beta chains listed below, sequenced in a study of liver allograft versus peripheral blood T cells (dated by TCRdb to the early 2020s). Broadly, across the study: In liver transplant recipients, the study looked at T cell receptor repertoires in the peripheral blood and set them against the repertoires found within the transplanted livers.

TCRdb shows the sequencer as Illumina MiSeq. TCRdb trimmed public reads at Q25 via fastp, called clones via MiXCR and kept in-frame beta chains. Each entry merges the rows of one CDR3 protein and shows their most common DNA and genes. This sample has a few thousand distinct CDR3 sequences in its table, and about a sixth of those were observed once. Roughly 52% of the sample is held by the ten biggest clonotypes. These receptors came from a human patient who had a liver transplant. After transplantation, some T cells may belong to the graft donor instead of the recipient.

With respect to this clonotype: A much larger clone sits a single nucleotide away, making a read error possible. The chain joins TRBV6-5 to TRBJ2-7, with 9 bases that match TRBD2. Germline V lookup: CDR1 MNHEY, CDR2 SVGAGI. The trim removed 4 bases at V and 5 bases at J, leaving 6 bases unmatched. The CDR3 is 14 residues long. Here the CDR3 reads CASSLVAGDDEQYF. For the CDR3, the DNA is TGTGCCAGCAGTTTGGTAGCGGGAGATGACGAGCAGTACTTC.

The chain uses TRBV6-2 or TRBV6-3 and TRBJ2-2, with 8 bases fitting TRBD2. The J segment lost 4 bases and the V segment lost 2 bases, leaving 15 bases of the junction unmatched. Germline V gene sequence: CDR1 MNHEY, CDR2 SVGEGT. The CDR3 spans 19 residues. The CDR3 loop is CASSYPGLAPSLITGELFF. In DNA, the CDR3 is TGTGCCAGCAGTTACCCCGGACTAGCCCCTAGCCTGATCACCGGGGAGCTGTTTTTT.

This clonotype is labeled medium-sized (0.01 to 0.1%). The chain recombines TRBV6-5 with TRBJ1-2; 7 bases are shared with TRBD1. This CDR3 is 17 amino acids long. Germline values: CDR1 MNHEY, CDR2 SVGAGI. Trimming cost V 5 bases and J 1 base; bases outside gene matches: 13. The CDR3 DNA reads as TGTGCCAGCAGTACCTACTACGTGCGACAGGGTAACTATGGCTACACCTTC. It specifies CASSTYYVRQGNYGYTF.

This clonotype appeared many times. The genes are TRBV5-4 and TRBJ1-2; D is ambiguous. V was pared by 2 bases and J by 8 bases, with 7 bases between. The CDR3 totals 11 residues. Germline lookup yields CDR1 SGHNT and CDR2 YYREEE (reference sequence). The CDR3 reads CASSFLGGYTF. The CDR3 DNA is TGTGCCAGCAGCTTCCTGGGGGGCTACACCTTC. The complete variable domain, with remaining parts taken from reference TRBV5-4 and TRBJ1-2, reads ETGVTQSPTHLIKTRGQQVTLRCSSQSGHNTVSWYQQALGQGPQFIFQYYREEENGRGNFPPRFSGLQFPNYSSELNVNALELDDSALYLCASSFLGGYTFGSGTRLTVV.

This clonotype has ten or more counts. The chain uses TRBV27 and TRBJ2-7; the D is unclear. This CDR3 region has 12 residues. Germline lookup yields CDR1 MNHEY and CDR2 SMNVEV (reference sequence). Trimming stripped 8 bases from V and 3 bases from J, with 11 bases between. In DNA form, the CDR3 reads TGTGCCAGCGCCCAGAGCAGCTACGAGCAGTACTTC. It yields the protein CASAQSSYEQYF.

In this sample, this clonotype is medium-sized. The chain has TRBV18 and TRBJ2-2; 12 bases align to TRBD1. Per germline, CDR1 KGHSH and CDR2 LQKENI. V lost 4 bases, J lost 4 bases, and 1 base stayed unmatched. CDR3 size: 15 residues. The CDR3 bases are TGTGCCAGCTCACGGGACAGGGGGCCCACCGGGGAGCTGTTTTTT. It encodes CASSRDRGPTGELFF.

The V call is TRBV12-3 or TRBV12-4, the J call TRBJ1-1; D ambiguous. V was shortened by 7 bases and J by 1 base, with 10 bases between the two germline ends. This CDR3 comprises 13 residues. CDR3 sequence reads: CASTSTENTEAFF. CDR3 coding DNA: TGTGCCAGCACTTCGACGGAGAACACTGAAGCTTTCTTT.

This clonotype was recorded many times. The genes are TRBV6-2 or TRBV6-3 and TRBJ2-7; the D gene is possibly TRBD2 (6 bases). Trimming shortened V by 5 bases and J by 4 bases, and 18 bases separated the two germline ends. The CDR3 is made up of 15 amino acids. The V gene's germline CDR1 is MNHEY and CDR2 SVGEGT. This CDR3 reads CASSTTRNQRYEQYF. CDR3 nucleotides: TGTGCCAGCAGTACGACTAGGAATCAACGTTACGAGCAGTACTTC.

The count of this clonotype is one. CDR3 DNA sequence: TGTGCCAGTAGCCCCTGGGACAGACCCTCCTACGAGCAGTACTTC. Translated, it gives CASSPWDRPSYEQYF. J is TRBJ2-7 and V is TRBV19, with 7 positions matching TRBD1. Per germline, CDR1 LNHDA and CDR2 SQIVND (reference sequence). This CDR3 is built from 15 residues. The junction had 8 bases not matched to a gene; V was cut back by 6 bases and J by 0 bases.

This clonotype has ten or more counts. V gene TRBV7-9 combines with J gene TRBJ2-5, with 11 positions matching TRBD2. Germline assignment: CDR1 SEHNR and CDR2 FQNEAQ (reference sequence). The length of the CDR3 is 15 residues. Trimming cost V 3 bases and J 3 bases; bases outside gene matches: 3. CDR3 residues: CASSFPTSGEETQYF. Here the CDR3 DNA reads TGTGCCAGCAGCTTTCCGACTAGCGGGGAAGAGACCCAGTACTTC. The full variable domain, in which reference TRBV7-9 and TRBJ2-5 provide the parts outside the CDR3, is DTGVSQNPRHKITKRGQNVTFRCDPISEHNRLYWYRQTLGQGPEFLTYFQNEAQLEKSRLLSDRFSAERPKGSFSTLEIQRTEQGDSAMYLCASSFPTSGEETQYFGPGTRLLVL.

The chain employs TRBV19 and TRBJ2-2, with D perhaps matching TRBD1 (5 bases). The CDR3 runs 13 residues. Trimming shortened V by 8 bases and J by 4 bases, and 11 bases separated the two germline ends. The germline V gene encodes CDR1 LNHDA and CDR2 SQIVND (reference sequence). CDR3 loop: CASEDILTGELFF. The CDR3 DNA is TGTGCCAGTGAGGACATCCTCACCGGGGAGCTGTTTTTT.

The chain recombines TRBV20-1 with TRBJ2-1; 10 nucleotides line up with TRBD2. Germline CDR1 is DFQATT and CDR2 is SNEGSKA (reference sequence). Trimming took 3 bases from V and 4 from J; bases not matched to a gene: 3. The CDR3 runs 14 residues. CDR3 sequence: CSARGLAYYNEQFF. In nucleotides, the CDR3 is TGCAGTGCTAGGGGACTAGCGTATTACAATGAGCAGTTCTTC.

By frequency in the sample, this clonotype is medium-sized (0.01 to 0.1%). This chain uses TRBV10-3 with TRBJ2-5, with D possibly being TRBD2 (5 bases). The ends were cut back, 5 bases at V and 0 bases at J, with 10 bases in the middle. Germline V gives CDR1 ENHRY, CDR2 SYGVKD. This CDR3 spans 14 amino acids. The DNA for the CDR3 is TGTGCCATCAGTTCGATGACTAACCAAGAGACCCAGTACTTC. Translated, it gives CAISSMTNQETQYF.

This clonotype is judged medium-sized. The chain joins TRBV7-9 to TRBJ1-2; D is undetermined. This CDR3 comprises 15 residues. CDR1 and CDR2 from the germline V gene are SEHNR and FQNEAQ (reference sequence). V was shortened by 4 bases and J by 6 bases, with 18 bases between the two germline ends. CDR3 region: CASSYWRGKKNGYTF. The CDR3 bases are TGTGCCAGCAGCTACTGGAGAGGGAAGAAGAATGGCTACACCTTC.

This clonotype is medium-sized within its sample. The CDR3 loop is CASSYARTGPNTEAFF. The CDR3 DNA is TGTGCCAGCAGTTACGCTCGTACAGGGCCGAACACTGAAGCTTTCTTT. V gene TRBV6-5 combines with J gene TRBJ1-1, with D maybe TRBD1 (6 bases). The germline V and J ends were trimmed by 2 bases and 1 base, with 14 bases remaining between them. This CDR3 has 16 residues. CDR1 and CDR2 from the germline V gene are MNHEY and SVGAGI.

On this clonotype: A clone one base away is much larger, so this may be a read error. The DNA of the CDR3 is TGTGCCAGCAGCTTAGGCGGCAAGGGGCGGATTTCCTACGAGCAGTACTTC. Protein product: CASSLGGKGRISYEQYF. V usage is TRBV7-2 and J usage is TRBJ2-7, with D tentatively TRBD1 (5 bases). This CDR3 has 17 residues. The germline V gene encodes CDR1 SGHTA and CDR2 FQGNSA. Trimming removed 1 base at V and 1 base at J, with 17 bases between. Based on the CDR3 plus reference TRBV7-2 and TRBJ2-7, the full variable domain is GAGVSQSPSNKVTEKGKDVELRCDPISGHTALYWYRQSLGQGLEFLIYFQGNSAPDKSGLPSDRFSAERTGGSVSTLTIQRTQQEDSAVYLCASSLGGKGRISYEQYFGPGTRLTVT.

About this clonotype: This is likely an artifact of a read error, given a far larger clone one base away. This chain's CDR3 is CASSEGQGATSPLHF. DNA of the CDR3: TGTGCCAGCAGTGAGGGGCAGGGGGCAACTTCACCCCTCCACTTT. V gene TRBV6-6 combines with J gene TRBJ1-6, with 8 bases aligning to TRBD1. Germline values: CDR1 MNHNY, CDR2 SVGAGI (reference sequence). The CDR3 extends over 15 amino acids. The trim removed 5 bases at V and 9 bases at J, leaving 9 bases unmatched.

In this sample, this clonotype turned up many times. This chain joins TRBV6-6 and TRBJ2-3, with D unclear. CDR1 is MNHNY, CDR2 SVGAGI, per germline (reference sequence). This CDR3 spans 14 amino acids. V lost 2 bases, J lost 6 bases, and 12 bases lay in between. The CDR3, as DNA: TGTGCCAGCAGTTACACTCGTTTTCGGGATACGCAGTATTTT. Translation: CASSYTRFRDTQYF.

CDR3 in DNA: TGTGCCAGCTCACCCCCGAGGGGGGCAGGTGCCTACGAGCAGTACTTC. It encodes CASSPPRGAGAYEQYF. This rearrangement joins TRBV18 to TRBJ2-7; D could derive from TRBD1 or TRBD2 (6 bases each). V lost 3 bases and J lost 2, with 17 bases in between. Germline V gene lookup returns CDR1 KGHSH and CDR2 LQKENI. The CDR3 consists of 16 residues.